This T cell receptor beta chain was recorded in a study of blood T cell repertoires in COVID-19. About the study: Sample material is recorded as cDNA or gDNA derived from T cells, B-cell-depleted T cells, or PBMCs.

Under the authors' procedure: Estimation of nucleated cell counts was performed using reference gene primer amplification. TCRdb's table, derived via immunoSEQ multiplex PCR, lists solely in-frame clones and lacks some. V and J calls and clone size follow that table, whereas D and trimming were derived from the DNA. The data show approximately 350,000 clones, roughly nine tenths seen once. Germline V gene data show CDR1 as SGHDT and CDR2 as YYEEEE. This CDR3 comprises 15 residues. Trimming at V came to 1 base and at J to 8 bases, leaving 6 bases not matched to a gene. The source material was peripheral blood. The rearrangement links TRBV5-6 to TRBJ1-6; 7 nucleotides match TRBD1. This TCR was sampled from a man aged 35 to 55 with acute or convalescent COVID-19. In DNA form, the CDR3 reads TGTGCCAGCAGCTTGTTAGTCCAGGGGGATTCACCCCTCCACTTT. As protein: CASSLLVQGDSPLHF.